The entry below gives a single T cell receptor beta chain sequence along with its context. Clones were read by immunoSEQ multiplex PCR, and TCRdb kept only the in-frame ones, dropping some. The data show some 110,000 clones, roughly 85% seen once. Time point defined: baseline pretreatment blood. The treatment is: 15 Gy SBRT to primary tumor, nephrectomy 4 weeks later. The record originates from a study of radiation and T cells in renal cell carcinoma. The sequencing here drew on blood, taken from a patient whose treatment included radiotherapy and nephrectomy. This receptor was taken from a woman aged 55-69 years with renal cell carcinoma.

CDR3 protein: CASSLSLGGYTF. For the CDR3, the DNA is TGTGCCAGCAGTTTGTCCTTGGGAGGCTACACCTTC. This chain links TRBV11-2 with TRBJ1-2, with unresolved D. CDR1 and CDR2 (germline): SGHAT, FQNNGV. Trimming pared 6 bases from V and 8 bases from J, leaving 13 bases between. The CDR3 totals 12 residues.